These 20 T cell receptor beta chains came from one sample sequenced in a study of blood T cells in healthy people across ages. For the second PCR, which ran for 7 to 11 cycles, a sample-barcoded 5' primer and a J-beta primer mix were used. TCRdb redid the calling of the 5' RACE reads with MiXCR, one entry per CDR3 protein. The sample contains about 1.5 million distinct CDR3 sequences, about 43% of which appear only once. Sample: blood. All receptors come from a woman between 18 and 29 years old in good health.

V is TRBV2 and J is TRBJ2-7; possibly TRBD1 for D (8 bases). CDR3 length: 15 amino acids. V lost 8 bases and J 0 bases, leaving 17 bases between the germline ends. CDR1 is SNHLY, CDR2 FYNNEI, per germline. DNA of the CDR3: TGTGCCAGCCTGGGAGGGGACAGGAGCTCCTACGAGCAGTACTTC. Translation: CASLGGDRSSYEQYF.

This clonotype appeared many times. V gene TRBV29-1 combines with J gene TRBJ2-7; TRBD2 is a possible D gene (6 bases). Per the germline V gene, CDR1 is SQVTM and CDR2 is ANQGSEA. The CDR3 extends over 12 amino acids. With 3 bases removed from V and 5 bases from J, the gap between germline ends came to 11 bases. The CDR3, as DNA: TGCAGCGTTGAGGAGGGGCGGAACGAGCAGTACTTC. It specifies CSVEEGRNEQYF.

The V gene is TRBV6-1, the J gene TRBJ2-1; D is possibly TRBD2 (6 bases). CDR1 MNHNS and CDR2 SASEGT come from the germline V gene. V was clipped by 4 bases and J by 1 base, with 14 bases between them. The CDR3 has 16 residues. CDR3 in amino acids: CASSVSASVSYNEQFF. In DNA form, the CDR3 reads TGTGCCAGCAGTGTTTCCGCTAGCGTTTCCTACAATGAGCAGTTCTTC.

This clonotype has just a few counts. This chain joins TRBV25-1 and TRBJ2-3; D possibly corresponds to TRBD2 (5 bases). With 7 bases removed from V and 6 bases from J, the gap between germline ends came to 20 bases. The CDR3 runs 15 residues. Germline CDR1 is MGHDK and CDR2 is SYGVNS. The CDR3 region is CASTPRKGPGDTQYF. The CDR3, as DNA: TGTGCCAGCACTCCCCGGAAAGGGCCGGGGGATACGCAGTATTTT.

CDR3: CAWNGLAQETQYF. In nucleotides, the CDR3 is TGTGCCTGGAACGGACTAGCACAAGAGACCCAGTACTTC. The gene calls are TRBV30 and TRBJ2-5, with TRBD2 identical over 8 bases. Unmatched junction bases numbered 3, after V lost 4 bases and J lost 2 bases. The CDR3 sequence is 13 residues long. From germline, CDR1 is GTSNPN and CDR2 SVGIG (reference sequence).

The CDR3 DNA reads as TGTGCCAGCAGTGAAGCAAAGGGGAAGCAGTACTTC. Translation: CASSEAKGKQYF. This chain uses TRBV6-1 with TRBJ2-7, with a tentative D call TRBD1 (5 bases). CDR3 length: 12 residues. The V gene's germline CDR1 is MNHNS and CDR2 SASEGT. The germline V and J ends were trimmed by 0 bases and 8 bases, with 8 bases remaining between them.

The chain links TRBV3-1 to TRBJ2-1; 7 positions match TRBD1. CDR3 size: 15 residues. The V and J ends lost 0 bases and 7 bases, in that order; junction bases with no gene match: 6. Germline lookup yields CDR1 LGHDT and CDR2 YNNKEL (reference sequence). The CDR3: CASSQDQHRGNEQFF. In DNA form, the CDR3 reads TGTGCCAGCAGCCAAGATCAGCACAGGGGAAATGAGCAGTTCTTC.

This rearrangement joins TRBV4-1 to TRBJ2-3; D may be TRBD1 or TRBD2 (5 bases each). Germline V lookup: CDR1 MGHRA, CDR2 YSYEKL. This CDR3 region has 17 residues. V was trimmed by 6 bases and J by 0 bases, leaving 19 bases between them. CDR3 DNA sequence: TGCGCCAGCAGGGATCCTTTCCGGGACGGAAGCACAGATACGCAGTATTTT. As protein: CASRDPFRDGSTDTQYF.

This clonotype was counted a few times. The chain links TRBV7-9 to TRBJ1-6; possible D gene TRBD1, 6 bases. CDR1 and CDR2 (germline): SEHNR, FQNEAQ (reference sequence). The CDR3 runs to 15 residues. V was cut by 4 bases and J by 10 bases, with 17 bases left in between. The CDR3: CASSSRDTPRSPLHF. The DNA for the CDR3 is TGTGCCAGCAGCTCCCGGGACACCCCCCGATCACCCCTCCACTTT.

The V and J genes are TRBV10-3 and TRBJ2-7; 7 bases are shared with TRBD1. The trim removed 2 bases at V and 3 bases at J, leaving 7 bases unmatched. This CDR3 spans 15 amino acids. In germline, CDR1 is ENHRY, CDR2 SYGVKD. The CDR3 spells CAISEIRGTYYEQYF. CDR3 sequence (DNA): TGTGCCATCAGTGAGATCAGGGGGACCTACTACGAGCAGTACTTC.

The sample holds one count of this clonotype. The chain carries TRBV5-5 and TRBJ2-1; 7 bases are a match to TRBD1. The J call is in doubt because the DNA end fits TRBJ2-7 better. This CDR3 contains 15 residues. CDR1 is SGHKS and CDR2 is YYEKEE in the germline V gene (reference sequence). The CDR3 is CASSWATGLSYEQYF. The CDR3 nucleotides read TGTGCCAGCAGCTGGGCGACAGGGCTCTCCTACGAGCAGTACTTC.

This clonotype has more than one count but fewer than ten. V is TRBV7-8 and J is TRBJ2-2; the D gene is possibly TRBD2 (6 bases). The V end was cut by 2 bases, the J end by 5 bases, with 15 bases between. Per germline, CDR1 SGHVS and CDR2 FQNEAQ. This CDR3 has 16 residues. CDR3 sequence: CASSLRDSVITGELFF. CDR3 coding DNA: TGTGCCAGCAGCTTAAGGGACTCCGTTATAACCGGGGAGCTGTTTTTT.

The V and J genes are TRBV7-9 and TRBJ2-1; 7 positions agree with TRBD2. After removal of 5 bases from V and 4 bases from J, the junction contained 11 bases not matched to a gene. The CDR3 spans 16 residues. Germline CDR1 reads SEHNR; CDR2 reads FQNEAQ (reference sequence). The CDR3 sequence: CASSTGTTGGYNEQFF. CDR3 nucleotides: TGTGCCAGCAGCACCGGGACTACCGGCGGATACAATGAGCAGTTCTTC.

This chain links TRBV15 with TRBJ1-4; perhaps TRBD1 as D (6 bases). Per the germline V gene, CDR1 is LNHNV and CDR2 is YYDKDF (reference sequence). The CDR3 length is 14 residues. V gave up 6 bases and J gave up 8 bases, with 16 bases separating them. In DNA, the CDR3 is TGTGCCACCAGTGGGAAGGGGGACGGGGAAAAACTGTTTTTT. Translating gives CATSGKGDGEKLFF.

This chain uses TRBV6-9 with TRBJ2-1; 7 nucleotides line up with TRBD1. Germline V gene sequence: CDR1 MNHGY, CDR2 SVAAGI. J lost 0 bases, V lost 5 bases, and 7 bases had no gene match. The CDR3 runs to 16 residues. CDR3 amino acids: CASSHTTGSSYNEQFF. CDR3 nucleotides: TGTGCCAGCAGTCATACGACAGGGAGCTCCTACAATGAGCAGTTCTTC.

The chain carries TRBV2 and TRBJ1-2; 7 nucleotides agree with TRBD1. J lost 4 bases, V lost 2 bases, and 7 bases had no gene match. The CDR3 sequence is 15 residues long. CDR1 is SNHLY and CDR2 is FYNNEI in the germline V gene. The CDR3, as DNA: TGTGCCAGCAGTGAACAAGGGGGCGCTGGCTATGGCTACACCTTC. Translating it yields CASSEQGGAGYGYTF.

The V gene is TRBV28, the J gene TRBJ2-4; TRBD1 is a possible D gene (7 bases). Germline lookup yields CDR1 MDHEN and CDR2 SYDVKM. The CDR3 runs 13 residues. Between the trimmed V and J ends, which lost 5 bases and 13 bases, there was a span of 18 bases. CDR3 residues: CASSRRQGGEQYF. The CDR3 DNA sequence: TGTGCCAGCAGTCGTCGACAGGGAGGAGAGCAGTACTTC. The full variable domain, its missing parts supplied by reference TRBV28 and TRBJ2-4, is DVKVTQSSRYLVKRTGEKVFLECVQDMDHENMFWYRQDPGLGLRLIYFSYDVKMKEKGDIPEGYSVSREKKERFSLILESASTNQTSMYLCASSRRQGGEQYFGAGTRLSVL.

The chain is built from TRBV28 and TRBJ1-6; 7 bases fit TRBD1. Germline CDR1 is MDHEN and CDR2 is SYDVKM. V lost 2 bases, J lost 13 bases, and 8 bases stayed unmatched. The CDR3 runs to 14 residues. Here the CDR3 reads CASSLGSGGRPLHF. CDR3 DNA sequence: TGTGCCAGCAGTTTAGGGTCAGGGGGTAGGCCCCTCCACTTT.

This clonotype has only a few counts. The CDR3 reads CASSLEGQGDYGYTF. CDR3 DNA: TGTGCCAGCAGCCTAGAGGGACAGGGTGATTATGGCTACACCTTC. This rearrangement joins TRBV9 to TRBJ1-2; 9 bases are a match to TRBD1. The V and J ends lost 4 bases and 5 bases, in that order; junction bases with no gene match: 9. This CDR3 region has 15 residues. Germline V lookup: CDR1 SGDLS, CDR2 YYNGEE.

In its sample, this clonotype was seen a few times. This chain links TRBV9 with TRBJ1-2; D is perhaps TRBD1 (6 bases). Per germline, CDR1 SGDLS and CDR2 YYNGEE. The germline V and J ends were trimmed by 4 bases and 6 bases, with 16 bases remaining between them. CDR3 size: 14 residues. CDR3 region: CASSSLQGRDGYTF. The DNA for the CDR3 is TGTGCCAGCAGCTCCCTCCAGGGGCGGGATGGCTACACCTTC.